This note documents a single T cell receptor (beta chain) sequence. No antigen is known for it. With V trimmed by 7 bases and J by 8 bases, 6 bases remained unmatched. CDR3 size: 12 residues. Germline assignment: CDR1 MNHNS and CDR2 SASEGT. The sample comes from a study of beta chain features in type 1 diabetes. Findings and caveats of the study: Shorter templates may be favored by PCR, equally so in patients and controls.

A CD45RO/CCR7/CD25/CD127/CD95/CD27 panel sorted naive, central memory, regulatory and stem cell-like memory CD4+ cells. Sorted populations all had greater than 95% purity. The investigators reverse transcribed all of the isolated RNA, so they sequenced expressed TCRB transcripts. TCRdb's copy holds only in-frame clones and misses some; the assay was immunoSEQ multiplex PCR. The sample lists about 250,000 clones, roughly an eighth seen once, with roughly 0.028% in the top ten. The sample comprised naive CD4+ T cells from blood. The chain uses TRBV6-1 and TRBJ2-3, with 7 bases identical to TRBD1. The source is a woman in her 40s in good health. The CDR3: CASILHRGTQYF. In DNA form, the CDR3 reads TGTGCCAGCATCCTCCACAGGGGTACGCAGTATTTT.